This is a list of T cell receptor beta chains from one sample in a study of somatic mutations in cytotoxic T cells in rheumatoid arthritis. Clones were read by immunoSEQ multiplex PCR, and TCRdb kept only the in-frame ones, dropping some. The profile covers 10,000 or so clones, with around 79% appearing a single time and around 33% taken by the ten largest. The sequenced material came from CD8+ T cells sorted from blood. These receptors were taken from an adult with rheumatoid arthritis. Each CDR3 is given with its conserved first and last residue. D genes are given only for firm matches. Size values are once, few and many counts, or a class for expanded clones, and some rows have none.

clone_size: -
j_call: TRBJ2-1
d_call: -
v_call: TRBV9
cdr3_aa: CASSEGDYNEQFF
cdr3_nt: TGTGCCAGCAGCGAGGGTGATTACAATGAGCAGTTCTTC

clone_size: -
j_call: TRBJ1-5
d_call: -
v_call: TRBV5-6
cdr3_aa: CASSLLTGNQPQHF
cdr3_nt: TGTGCCAGCAGCTTGCTAACAGGCAATCAGCCCCAGCATTTT

clone_size: -
j_call: TRBJ2-2
d_call: -
v_call: TRBV9
cdr3_aa: CASSVSNTGELFF
cdr3_nt: TGTGCCAGCAGCGTTTCGAACACCGGGGAGCTGTTTTTT

clone_size: -
j_call: TRBJ2-7
d_call: -
v_call: TRBV14
cdr3_aa: CASSQDWLAYEQYF
cdr3_nt: TGTGCCAGCAGCCAAGATTGGCTAGCTTACGAGCAGTACTTC

clone_size: few
j_call: TRBJ2-3
d_call: TRBD1
v_call: TRBV5-1
cdr3_aa: CASSSQGGRFDTQYF
cdr3_nt: TGCGCCAGCAGCTCACAGGGGGGCAGGTTCGATACGCAGTATTTT

clone_size: few
j_call: TRBJ1-1
d_call: TRBD1
v_call: TRBV7-9
cdr3_aa: CASSFGQGDTEAFF
cdr3_nt: TGTGCCAGCAGCTTCGGACAGGGTGACACTGAAGCTTTCTTT

clone_size: -
j_call: TRBJ2-7
d_call: -
v_call: TRBV30
cdr3_aa: CAWSVANEQYF
cdr3_nt: TGTGCCTGGAGTGTAGCCAACGAGCAGTACTTC

clone_size: -
j_call: TRBJ2-3
d_call: TRBD2
v_call: TRBV10-3
cdr3_aa: CAISDQIAGRTDTQYF
cdr3_nt: TGTGCCATCAGTGACCAAATAGCGGGGAGGACAGATACGCAGTATTTT

clone_size: -
j_call: TRBJ1-2
d_call: TRBD1
v_call: TRBV4-1
cdr3_aa: CASSRGTGVVLYTF
cdr3_nt: TGCGCCAGCAGCCGGGGGACAGGGGTTGTACTCTACACCTTC

clone_size: -
j_call: TRBJ2-1
d_call: TRBD1
v_call: TRBV15
cdr3_aa: CATSRDPWAGQGAPNEQFF
cdr3_nt: TGTGCCACCAGCAGAGATCCATGGGCGGGACAGGGGGCCCCCAATGAGCAGTTCTTC

clone_size: -
j_call: TRBJ2-3
d_call: TRBD2
v_call: TRBV4-2
cdr3_aa: CASSQKTSGSPDTQYF
cdr3_nt: TGTGCCAGCAGCCAAAAGACTAGCGGGAGTCCAGATACGCAGTATTTT

clone_size: -
j_call: TRBJ2-5
d_call: -
v_call: TRBV29-1
cdr3_aa: CSVERQETQYF
cdr3_nt: TGCAGCGTCGAAAGACAAGAGACCCAGTACTTC

clone_size: -
j_call: TRBJ2-1
d_call: -
v_call: TRBV11-2
cdr3_aa: CASSFEVTLYNEQFF
cdr3_nt: TGTGCCAGCAGCTTCGAGGTTACCCTTTACAATGAGCAGTTCTTC

clone_size: -
j_call: TRBJ2-1
d_call: -
v_call: TRBV11-2
cdr3_aa: CASSSPSGSSYNEQFF
cdr3_nt: TGTGCCAGCAGCTCCCCGTCGGGGAGCTCCTACAATGAGCAGTTCTTC

clone_size: -
j_call: TRBJ2-7
d_call: TRBD2
v_call: TRBV6-6
cdr3_aa: CASSYWTSGPQGEQYF
cdr3_nt: TGTGCCAGCAGTTACTGGACTAGCGGCCCCCAGGGTGAGCAGTACTTC

clone_size: -
j_call: TRBJ2-3
d_call: -
v_call: TRBV9
cdr3_aa: CASSVAGSGTDTQYF
cdr3_nt: TGTGCCAGCAGCGTGGCTGGGTCGGGCACAGATACGCAGTATTTT

clone_size: once
j_call: TRBJ2-5
d_call: -
v_call: TRBV7-2
cdr3_aa: CASSLKTQYF
cdr3_nt: TGTGCCAGCAGCTTGAAGACCCAGTACTTC

clone_size: -
j_call: TRBJ2-2
d_call: -
v_call: TRBV27
cdr3_aa: CASTPLGSTGELFF
cdr3_nt: TGTGCCAGCACCCCCCTAGGAAGCACCGGGGAGCTGTTTTTT

clone_size: -
j_call: TRBJ2-5
d_call: TRBD2
v_call: TRBV4-1
cdr3_aa: CASSQDKLAGLETQYF
cdr3_nt: TGCGCCAGCAGCCAAGACAAACTAGCGGGGCTTGAGACCCAGTACTTC

clone_size: -
j_call: TRBJ2-7
d_call: -
v_call: TRBV6-1
cdr3_aa: CASSEIGDPRYEQYF
cdr3_nt: TGTGCCAGCAGTGAAATCGGCGATCCCCGCTACGAGCAGTACTTC

clone_size: few
j_call: TRBJ2-7
d_call: -
v_call: TRBV6-4
cdr3_aa: CASSYGPYEQYF
cdr3_nt: TGTGCCAGCAGTTACGGACCTTACGAGCAGTACTTC

clone_size: -
j_call: TRBJ2-1
d_call: TRBD1
v_call: TRBV2
cdr3_aa: CASSEGTGTYNEQFF
cdr3_nt: TGTGCCAGCAGTGAAGGGACAGGAACCTACAATGAGCAGTTCTTC

clone_size: -
j_call: TRBJ1-1
d_call: TRBD1
v_call: TRBV4-3
cdr3_aa: CASSHYISDRVNTEAFF
cdr3_nt: TGCGCCAGCAGCCATTATATCAGCGACAGGGTAAACACTGAAGCTTTCTTT

clone_size: -
j_call: TRBJ2-4
d_call: -
v_call: TRBV7-2
cdr3_aa: CASSLLKMWYGRPDIQYF
cdr3_nt: TGTGCCAGCAGCTTATTAAAGATGTGGTACGGGCGTCCGGACATTCAGTACTTC

clone_size: -
j_call: TRBJ2-7
d_call: -
v_call: TRBV14
cdr3_aa: CASSQGMVHIGSYEQYF
cdr3_nt: TGTGCCAGCAGCCAAGGAATGGTACACATAGGATCCTACGAGCAGTACTTC

clone_size: few
j_call: TRBJ1-4
d_call: -
v_call: TRBV30
cdr3_aa: CAWSLKDIEKLFF
cdr3_nt: TGTGCCTGGAGCCTCAAGGATATTGAAAAACTGTTTTTT

clone_size: -
j_call: TRBJ2-1
d_call: TRBD1
v_call: TRBV7-9
cdr3_aa: CASSLSTGENEQFF
cdr3_nt: TGTGCCAGCAGCTTGTCGACAGGGGAGAATGAGCAGTTCTTC

clone_size: -
j_call: TRBJ2-7
d_call: TRBD1
v_call: TRBV6-5
cdr3_aa: CASSSFLGTGVDEQYF
cdr3_nt: TGTGCCAGCAGTTCGTTTTTAGGGACAGGGGTGGACGAGCAGTACTTC

clone_size: medium-sized
j_call: TRBJ1-4
d_call: TRBD1
v_call: TRBV7-9
cdr3_aa: CASSQGAGSREKLFF
cdr3_nt: TGTGCCAGCAGCCAGGGGGCAGGGTCTCGAGAAAAACTGTTTTTT

clone_size: -
j_call: TRBJ1-1
d_call: -
v_call: TRBV28
cdr3_aa: CASSFGFGEHTEAFF
cdr3_nt: TGTGCCAGCAGTTTTGGGTTTGGGGAGCACACTGAAGCTTTCTTT

clone_size: -
j_call: TRBJ2-7
d_call: -
v_call: TRBV27
cdr3_aa: CASSFGGGEQYF
cdr3_nt: TGTGCCAGCAGTTTTGGTGGCGGCGAGCAGTACTTC

clone_size: -
j_call: TRBJ1-3
d_call: -
v_call: TRBV9
cdr3_aa: CASSVAPGTSGNTIYF
cdr3_nt: TGTGCCAGCAGCGTAGCCCCCGGGACATCTGGAAACACCATATATTTT

clone_size: -
j_call: TRBJ2-2
d_call: TRBD1
v_call: TRBV7-3
cdr3_aa: CASSLEETGFTGELFF
cdr3_nt: TGTGCCAGCAGCTTAGAAGAGACAGGGTTCACCGGGGAGCTGTTTTTT

clone_size: large
j_call: TRBJ1-3
d_call: -
v_call: TRBV2
cdr3_aa: CASSEEETGGNTIYF
cdr3_nt: TGTGCCAGCAGTGAAGAGGAGACAGGTGGAAACACCATATATTTT

clone_size: -
j_call: TRBJ1-4
d_call: -
v_call: TRBV11-2
cdr3_aa: CASSNTATNEKLFF
cdr3_nt: TGTGCCAGCAGCAACACAGCAACTAATGAAAAACTGTTTTTT

clone_size: -
j_call: TRBJ2-7
d_call: -
v_call: TRBV10-3
cdr3_aa: CAISGSQVGSYEQYF
cdr3_nt: TGTGCCATCAGCGGTTCACAGGTGGGGTCCTACGAGCAGTACTTC